The 8 T cell receptor beta chains listed next were all sequenced from one sample in a study of T cell responses to AZD1222 COVID-19 vaccine (dated by TCRdb to the early 2020s). Library creation used the immunoSEQ multiplex PCR assay. TCRdb took this table from immuneACCESS and kept in-frame rearrangements with V and J called. Such tables lack part of the clones; where checked against another copy, unresolved V genes explain under half of the gap, and the rest is unexplained. Recorded for this sample are roughly 150,000 clones; 80% to 95% of them occurred a single time. Over 1.5% of the sample is in the top ten clones. Explained via the paper, the time point label denotes: baseline before first vaccination. Specimen: peripheral blood, collected on day 0 of AZD1222 vaccination. The receptor set was obtained from an adult in good health.

The rearrangement joins TRBV10-2 to TRBJ1-3; the D is unclear. The germline V and J ends were trimmed by 0 bases and 0 bases, with 6 bases remaining between them. The CDR3 is 15 amino acids. The V gene's germline CDR1 is WSHSY and CDR2 SAAADI. This CDR3 is CASSESYGSGNTIYF. For the CDR3, the DNA is TGCGCCAGCAGTGAGTCTTACGGCTCTGGAAACACCATATATTTT.

This chain connects TRBV5-6 to TRBJ1-5, with TRBD1 matching 8 bases. V was clipped by 3 bases and J by 5 bases; unmatched bases: 7. In germline, CDR1 is SGHDT, CDR2 YYEEEE. CDR3 length: 15 residues. CDR3 loop: CASSSLDRADQPQHF. CDR3 nucleotides: TGTGCCAGCAGCTCCCTGGACAGGGCCGATCAGCCCCAGCATTTT.

The chain links TRBV12-5 to TRBJ2-3, with 8 bases matching TRBD1. Germline loops: CDR1 LGHNT, CDR2 FRNRAP. This CDR3 has 14 residues. Trimming took 6 bases from V and 5 from J; bases not matched to a gene: 7. The CDR3 here is CASGTTGARDTQYF. The CDR3 DNA reads TGTGCTAGTGGGACGACAGGGGCTAGAGATACGCAGTATTTT.

The chain recombines TRBV19 with TRBJ1-6; tentatively, D is TRBD1 (5 bases). Germline CDR1 reads LNHDA; CDR2 reads SQIVND (reference sequence). The CDR3 is made up of 13 amino acids. Trimming removed 5 bases at V and 7 bases at J, with 9 bases between. The CDR3 region is CASSVTANSPLHF. The CDR3 region has the DNA TGTGCCAGTAGTGTGACAGCGAATTCACCCCTCCACTTT.

The genes are TRBV6-5 and TRBJ2-1, with 10 bases aligning to TRBD1. This CDR3 contains 15 residues. V lost 7 bases, J lost 4 bases, and 7 bases stayed unmatched. Per the germline V gene, CDR1 is MNHEY and CDR2 is SVGAGI. The CDR3 DNA reads as TGTGCCAGCACAAGGGACAGGGGATGGTACAATGAGCAGTTCTTC. It encodes CASTRDRGWYNEQFF.

The chain uses TRBV5-4 and TRBJ1-5, with D tentatively TRBD1 (6 bases). V was clipped by 0 bases and J by 0 bases, with 13 bases between them. The CDR3 has 17 residues. The V gene's germline CDR1 is SGHNT and CDR2 YYREEE (reference sequence). The CDR3 here is CASSLGDGGLSNQPQHF. In DNA form, the CDR3 reads TGTGCCAGCAGCTTGGGGGACGGGGGCCTTAGCAATCAGCCCCAGCATTTT.

CDR3 sequence (DNA): TGTGCCAGCAGTTACGACGAGAACGGGGAGCTGTTTTTT. It is translated as CASSYDENGELFF. This chain uses TRBV6-5 with TRBJ2-2; no clear D gene. This CDR3 region has 13 residues. The V gene's germline CDR1 is MNHEY and CDR2 SVGAGI. The V gene lost 2 bases and the J gene lost 7 bases, with 8 bases spanning the gap.

The CDR3 here is CAISPDGNLNTEAFF. The CDR3, as DNA: TGTGCCATCAGTCCGGACGGGAACTTGAACACTGAAGCTTTCTTT. This chain joins TRBV10-3 and TRBJ1-1; D not certain. Per germline, CDR1 ENHRY and CDR2 SYGVKD. The CDR3 has 15 residues. Trimming removed 5 bases from V and 0 bases from J, with 13 bases in between.